This T cell receptor beta chain derives from a study of technical replicates of blood from a handful of donors. Germline V gives CDR1 MGHDK, CDR2 SYGVNS. V was shortened by 2 bases and J by 2 bases, with 11 bases between the two germline ends. This CDR3 is 15 amino acids long. TCRdb keeps only in-frame clones here, not all; method: immunoSEQ multiplex PCR. The sample comprises some 77,000 clones, approximately 96% of which are singletons, and roughly 0.34% rests with the top ten. The sample comprised T cells isolated from PBMCs. The rearrangement links TRBV25-1 to TRBJ2-3; D may be TRBD2 (5 bases). This clonotype was obtained from a human donor in good health. The CDR3 sequence is CASSEEAALTDTQYF. The CDR3 nucleotides are TGTGCCAGCAGTGAAGAAGCGGCACTCACAGATACGCAGTATTTT.